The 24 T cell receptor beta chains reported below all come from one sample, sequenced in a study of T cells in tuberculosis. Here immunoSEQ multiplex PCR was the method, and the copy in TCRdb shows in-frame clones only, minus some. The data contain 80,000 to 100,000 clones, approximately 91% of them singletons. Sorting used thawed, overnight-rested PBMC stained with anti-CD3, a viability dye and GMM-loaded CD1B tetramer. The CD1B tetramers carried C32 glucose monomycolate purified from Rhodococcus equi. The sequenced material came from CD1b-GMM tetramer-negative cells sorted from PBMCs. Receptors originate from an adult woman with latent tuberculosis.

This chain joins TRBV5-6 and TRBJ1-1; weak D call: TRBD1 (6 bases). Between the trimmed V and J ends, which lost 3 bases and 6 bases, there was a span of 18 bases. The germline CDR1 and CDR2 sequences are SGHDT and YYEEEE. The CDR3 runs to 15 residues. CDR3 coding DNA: TGTGCCAGCAGCTCCCGAAGGGGGTCTGGGCCTGAAGCTTTCTTT. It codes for CASSSRRGSGPEAFF.

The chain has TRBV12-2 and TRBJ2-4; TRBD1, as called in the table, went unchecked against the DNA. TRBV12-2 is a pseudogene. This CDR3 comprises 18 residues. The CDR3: CASRLERTQQGPGNIQYF. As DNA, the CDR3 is TGTGCAAGTCGCTTAGAACGAACCCAACAGGGGCCGGGAAACATTCAGTACTTC.

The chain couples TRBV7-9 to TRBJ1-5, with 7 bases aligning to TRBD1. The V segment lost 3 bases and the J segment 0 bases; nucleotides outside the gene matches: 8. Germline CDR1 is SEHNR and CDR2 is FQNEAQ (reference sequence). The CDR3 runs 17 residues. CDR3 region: CASSLVFGTDSNQPQHF. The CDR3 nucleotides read TGTGCCAGCAGCTTGGTTTTCGGGACAGATAGCAATCAGCCCCAGCATTTT.

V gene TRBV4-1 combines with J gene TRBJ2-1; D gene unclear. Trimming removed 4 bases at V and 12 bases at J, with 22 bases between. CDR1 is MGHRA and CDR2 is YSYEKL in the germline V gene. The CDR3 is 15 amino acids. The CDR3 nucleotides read TGCGCCAGCAGCCTTATCCCAATTACGTCCAACGGGCAGTTCTTC. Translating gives CASSLIPITSNGQFF.

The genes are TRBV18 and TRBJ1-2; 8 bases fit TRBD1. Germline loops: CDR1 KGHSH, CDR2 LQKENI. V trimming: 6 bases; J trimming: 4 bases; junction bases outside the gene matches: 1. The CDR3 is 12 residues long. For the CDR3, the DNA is TGTGCCAGCTCCGGACAGGGCTATGGCTACACCTTC. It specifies CASSGQGYGYTF.

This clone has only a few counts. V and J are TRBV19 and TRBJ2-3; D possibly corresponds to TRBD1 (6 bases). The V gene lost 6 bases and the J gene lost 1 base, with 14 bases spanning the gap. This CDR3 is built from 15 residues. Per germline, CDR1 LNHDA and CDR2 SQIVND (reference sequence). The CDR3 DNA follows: TGTGCCAGTAGCTCAGGGGTGAGGGGCACAGATACGCAGTATTTT. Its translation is CASSSGVRGTDTQYF.

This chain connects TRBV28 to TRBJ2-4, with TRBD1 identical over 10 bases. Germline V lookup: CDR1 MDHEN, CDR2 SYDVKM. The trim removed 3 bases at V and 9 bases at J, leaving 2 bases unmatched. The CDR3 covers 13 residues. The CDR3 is CASSLRTGGIQYF. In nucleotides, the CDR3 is TGTGCCAGCAGTTTGAGGACAGGGGGCATTCAGTACTTC. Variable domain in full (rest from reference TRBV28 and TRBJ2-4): DVKVTQSSRYLVKRTGEKVFLECVQDMDHENMFWYRQDPGLGLRLIYFSYDVKMKEKGDIPEGYSVSREKKERFSLILESASTNQTSMYLCASSLRTGGIQYFGAGTRLSVL.

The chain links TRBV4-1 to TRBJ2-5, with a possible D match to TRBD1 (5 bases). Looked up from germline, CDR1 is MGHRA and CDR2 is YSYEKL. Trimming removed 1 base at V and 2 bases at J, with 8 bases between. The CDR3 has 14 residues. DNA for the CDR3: TGCGCCAGCAGCCAAGGTAACAGGCAAGAGACCCAGTACTTC. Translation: CASSQGNRQETQYF.

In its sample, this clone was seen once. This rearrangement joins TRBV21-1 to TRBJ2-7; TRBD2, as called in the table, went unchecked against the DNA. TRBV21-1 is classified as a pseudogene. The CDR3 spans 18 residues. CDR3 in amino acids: CARYRRRRGGPDSYEQYV. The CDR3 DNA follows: TGTGCCCGCTATAGGCGGAGGCGGGGGGGCCCGGATTCCTACGAGCAGTACGTC.

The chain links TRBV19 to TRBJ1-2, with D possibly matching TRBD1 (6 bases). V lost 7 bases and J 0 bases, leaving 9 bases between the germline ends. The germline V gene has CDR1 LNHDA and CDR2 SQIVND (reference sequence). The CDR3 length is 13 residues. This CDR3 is CASNDRSNYGYTF. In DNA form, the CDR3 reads TGTGCCAGTAACGACAGGTCTAACTATGGCTACACCTTC.

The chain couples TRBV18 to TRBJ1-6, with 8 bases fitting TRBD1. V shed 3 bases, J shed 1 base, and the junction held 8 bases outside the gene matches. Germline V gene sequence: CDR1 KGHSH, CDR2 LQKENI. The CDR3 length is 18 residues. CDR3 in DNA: TGTGCCAGCTCACCTAGAATGCAGGGGGCTTCCTATAATTCACCCCTCCACTTT. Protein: CASSPRMQGASYNSPLHF. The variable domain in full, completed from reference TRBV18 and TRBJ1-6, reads NAGVMQNPRHLVRRRGQEARLRCSPMKGHSHVYWYRQLPEEGLKFMVYLQKENIIDESGMPKERFSAEFPKEGPSILRIQQVVRGDSAAYFCASSPRMQGASYNSPLHFGNGTRLTVT.

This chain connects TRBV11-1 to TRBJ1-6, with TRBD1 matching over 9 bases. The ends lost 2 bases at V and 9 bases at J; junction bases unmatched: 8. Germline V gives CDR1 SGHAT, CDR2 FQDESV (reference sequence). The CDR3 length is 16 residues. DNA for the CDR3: TGTGCCAGCAGCTTAACACAGGGGGCAAATGTTTCACCCCTCCACTTT. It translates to CASSLTQGANVSPLHF.

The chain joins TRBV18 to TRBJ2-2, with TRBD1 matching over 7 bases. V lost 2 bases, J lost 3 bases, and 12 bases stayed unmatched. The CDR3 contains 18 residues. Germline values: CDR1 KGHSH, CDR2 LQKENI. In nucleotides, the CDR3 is TGTGCCAGCTCACCATTTAACAGGGGAATATTGGACACCGGGGAGCTGTTTTTT. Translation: CASSPFNRGILDTGELFF.

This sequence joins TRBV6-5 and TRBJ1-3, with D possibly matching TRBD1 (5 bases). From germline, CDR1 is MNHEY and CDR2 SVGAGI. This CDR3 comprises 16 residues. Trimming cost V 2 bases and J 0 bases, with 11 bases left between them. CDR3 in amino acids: CASSYGGASSGNTIYF. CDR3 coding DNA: TGTGCCAGCAGTTACGGTGGGGCGAGCTCTGGAAACACCATATATTTT.

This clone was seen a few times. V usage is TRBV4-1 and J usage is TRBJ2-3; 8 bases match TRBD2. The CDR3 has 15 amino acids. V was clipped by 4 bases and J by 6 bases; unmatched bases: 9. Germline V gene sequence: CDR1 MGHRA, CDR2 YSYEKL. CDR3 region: CASSPRSGDGDTQYF. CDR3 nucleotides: TGCGCCAGCAGCCCCCGTAGCGGGGACGGGGATACGCAGTATTTT.

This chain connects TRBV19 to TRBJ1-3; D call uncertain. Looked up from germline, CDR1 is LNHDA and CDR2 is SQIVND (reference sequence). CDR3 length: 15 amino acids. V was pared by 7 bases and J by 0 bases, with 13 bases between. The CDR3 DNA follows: TGTGCCAGTAAAGGAGGCTCTCTCTCTGGAAACACCATATATTTT. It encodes CASKGGSLSGNTIYF.

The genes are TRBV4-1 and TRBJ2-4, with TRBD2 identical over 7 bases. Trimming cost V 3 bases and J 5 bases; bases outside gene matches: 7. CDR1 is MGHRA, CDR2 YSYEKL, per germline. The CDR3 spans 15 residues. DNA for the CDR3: TGCGCCAGCAGCCACTTCCGGGGAGGGCAAAACATTCAGTACTTC. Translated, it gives CASSHFRGGQNIQYF.

CDR3 residues: CASSARGPGGADTQYF. Written as DNA, the CDR3 is TGTGCCAGCAGCGCCCGGGGGCCCGGGGGGGCAGATACGCAGTATTTT. The chain couples TRBV6-4 to TRBJ2-3, with 8 bases matching TRBD2. Germline V gene sequence: CDR1 MRHNA, CDR2 SNTAGT. V was clipped by 6 bases and J by 4 bases; unmatched bases: 12. There are 16 residues in the CDR3.

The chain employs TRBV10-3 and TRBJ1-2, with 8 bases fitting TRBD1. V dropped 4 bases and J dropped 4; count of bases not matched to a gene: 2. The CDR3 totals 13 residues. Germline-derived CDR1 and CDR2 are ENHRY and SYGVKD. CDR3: CAISVGTGYGYTF. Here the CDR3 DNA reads TGTGCCATCAGTGTAGGGACAGGCTATGGCTACACCTTC.

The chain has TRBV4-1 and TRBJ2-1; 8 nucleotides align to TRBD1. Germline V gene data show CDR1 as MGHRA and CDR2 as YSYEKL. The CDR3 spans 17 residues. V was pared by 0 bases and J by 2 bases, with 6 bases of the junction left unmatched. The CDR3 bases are TGCGCCAGCAGCCAAGAGCCCGGACAGGGCCCCTACAATGAGCAGTTCTTC. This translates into CASSQEPGQGPYNEQFF.

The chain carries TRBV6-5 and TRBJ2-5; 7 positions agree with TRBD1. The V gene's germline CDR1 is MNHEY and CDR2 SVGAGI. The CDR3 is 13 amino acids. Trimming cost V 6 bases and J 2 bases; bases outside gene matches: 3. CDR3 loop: CASRGTAQETQYF. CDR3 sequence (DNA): TGTGCCAGCAGGGGGACAGCTCAAGAGACCCAGTACTTC.

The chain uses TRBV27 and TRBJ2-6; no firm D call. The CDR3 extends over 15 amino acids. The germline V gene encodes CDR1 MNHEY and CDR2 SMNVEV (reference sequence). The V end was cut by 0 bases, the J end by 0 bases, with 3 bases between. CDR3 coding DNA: TGTGCCAGCAGTTTATCCGGCTCTGGGGCCAACGTCCTGACTTTC. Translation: CASSLSGSGANVLTF.

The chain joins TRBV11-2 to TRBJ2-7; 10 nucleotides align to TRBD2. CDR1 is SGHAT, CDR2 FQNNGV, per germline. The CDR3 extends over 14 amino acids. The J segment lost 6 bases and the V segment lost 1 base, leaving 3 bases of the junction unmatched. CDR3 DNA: TGTGCCAGCAGCTTAGGGACTAGCGGATCCGAGCAGTACTTC. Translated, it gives CASSLGTSGSEQYF.

The DNA for the CDR3 is TGTGCCAGCAGTTCTGGACTAGCGGGGGGCACGCAGTATTTT. Translation gives CASSSGLAGGTQYF. V gene TRBV5-6 combines with J gene TRBJ2-3; 14 positions match TRBD2. This CDR3 is 14 amino acids long. The trim removed 5 bases at V and 9 bases at J, leaving 5 bases unmatched. Germline V gene lookup returns CDR1 SGHDT and CDR2 YYEEEE.